This T cell receptor (beta chain) came from a study of shared clonotypes between healthy human individuals. Profiled with immunoSEQ multiplex PCR; TCRdb holds only in-frame clones, not every one. Of a few million clones in the sample, 85% to 95% are singletons; the top ten hold approximately 0.4%. Concerning this clone: The sample carries other DNA sequences with the same CDR3.

The CDR3 loop spans 11 amino acids. Germline V gene sequence: CDR1 DFQATT, CDR2 SNEGSKA (reference sequence). V lost 1 base and J lost 4, with 2 bases in between. The chain has TRBV20-1 and TRBJ2-1, with no clear D. The specimen was naive CD4+ T cells from PBMCs. Documented subset: CD45RA+ positively selected. This clonotype originated in a man between 18 and 29 years old in good health. Some clones in this sample may be carry-over from other donors' samples. CDR3 nucleotide sequence: TGCAGTGCTAGAGCGTACAATGAGCAGTTCTTC. The encoded protein is CSARAYNEQFF.